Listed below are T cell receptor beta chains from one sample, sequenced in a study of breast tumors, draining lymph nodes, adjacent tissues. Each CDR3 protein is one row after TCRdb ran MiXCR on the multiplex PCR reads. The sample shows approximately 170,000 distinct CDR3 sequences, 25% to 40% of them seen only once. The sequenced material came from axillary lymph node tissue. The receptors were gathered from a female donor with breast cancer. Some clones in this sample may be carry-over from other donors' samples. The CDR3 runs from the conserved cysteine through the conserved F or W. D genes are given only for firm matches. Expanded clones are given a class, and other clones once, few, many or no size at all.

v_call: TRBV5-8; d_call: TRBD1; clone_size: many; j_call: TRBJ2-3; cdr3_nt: TGTGCCAGCAGCTTGGCGATCGACAGGGATGCTGATACGCAGTATTTT; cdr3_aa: CASSLAIDRDADTQYF
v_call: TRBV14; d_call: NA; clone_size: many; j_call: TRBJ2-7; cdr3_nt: TGTGCCAGCAGCCCCTCTGGCTGGGAAGGGCAGTACTTC; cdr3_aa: CASSPSGWEGQYF
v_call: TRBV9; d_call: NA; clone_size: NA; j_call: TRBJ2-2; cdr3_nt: TGTGCCAGCAGCGAGTCCACGGGGGTAATCGGGGAGCTGTTTTTT; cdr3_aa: CASSESTGVIGELFF
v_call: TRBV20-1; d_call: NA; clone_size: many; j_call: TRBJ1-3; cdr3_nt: TGCAGTGCTAGGGCGGGACAAACTGGAAACACCATATATTTT; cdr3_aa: CSARAGQTGNTIYF
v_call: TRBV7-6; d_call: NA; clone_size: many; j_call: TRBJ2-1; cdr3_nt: TGTGCCAGCAGCGAGTCTAGCCCAGCCCATGAGCAGTTCTTC; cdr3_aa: CASSESSPAHEQFF
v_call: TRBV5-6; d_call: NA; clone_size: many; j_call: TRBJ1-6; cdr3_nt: TGTGCCAGCAGCTTGAGGGCAGATAATTCACCCCTCCACTTT; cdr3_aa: CASSLRADNSPLHF
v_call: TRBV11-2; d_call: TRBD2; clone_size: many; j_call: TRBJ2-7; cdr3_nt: TGTGCCAGCAGTTATCCAACAGCGGGAGCGGGCGAGCAGTACTTC; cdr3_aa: CASSYPTAGAGEQYF
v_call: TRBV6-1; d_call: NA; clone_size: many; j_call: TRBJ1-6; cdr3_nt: TGTGCCAGCACCCAATCGGCAGGGGACCCTTCACCCCTCCACTTT; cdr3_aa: CASTQSAGDPSPLHF
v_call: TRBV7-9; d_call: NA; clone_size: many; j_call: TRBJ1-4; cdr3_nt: TGTGCCAGCAGCCAACCTGCCGGGCTAGAAAAACTGTTTTTT; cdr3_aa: CASSQPAGLEKLFF
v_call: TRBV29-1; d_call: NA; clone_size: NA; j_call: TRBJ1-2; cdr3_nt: TGCAGCGTTGGCAAAGGGCTTGGCTACACCTTC; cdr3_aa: CSVGKGLGYTF
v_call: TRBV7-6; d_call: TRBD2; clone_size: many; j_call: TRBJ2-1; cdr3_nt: TGTGCCAGCAGCTTAGCGCCGGGACTAGGAATCAATGAGCAGTTCTTC; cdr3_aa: CASSLAPGLGINEQFF
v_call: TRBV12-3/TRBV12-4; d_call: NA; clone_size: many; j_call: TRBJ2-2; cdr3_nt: TGTGCCAGTAAGCTTACCGGGGAGCTGTTTTTT; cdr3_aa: CASKLTGELFF
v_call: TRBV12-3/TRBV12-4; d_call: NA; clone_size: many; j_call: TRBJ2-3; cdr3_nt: TGTGCCAGCAGCCCCACAGGGGGGGGTACGCAGTATTTT; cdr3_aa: CASSPTGGGTQYF
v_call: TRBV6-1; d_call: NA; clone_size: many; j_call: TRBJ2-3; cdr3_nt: TGTGCCAGCAGTGAACAGGCCCTCGAGACAGATACGCAGTATTTT; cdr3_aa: CASSEQALETDTQYF
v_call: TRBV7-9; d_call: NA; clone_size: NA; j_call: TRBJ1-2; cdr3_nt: TGTGCCAGCAGCCAGAGTCTATCGGGAAGCGGGGGCTACCCCTTC; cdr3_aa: CASSQSLSGSGGYPF
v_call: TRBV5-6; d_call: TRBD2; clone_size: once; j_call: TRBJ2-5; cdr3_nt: TGTGCCAGCAGCTTGTGGCTAGCGGGAGTTGGGGGTGAGACCCAGTACTTC; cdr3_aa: CASSLWLAGVGGETQYF
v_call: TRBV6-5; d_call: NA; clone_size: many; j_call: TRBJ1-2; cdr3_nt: TGTGCCAGCAGTTATTGGGCAACGGGGGATGTGGGCTACACCTTC; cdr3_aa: CASSYWATGDVGYTF
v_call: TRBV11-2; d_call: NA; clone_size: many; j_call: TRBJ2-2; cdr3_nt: TGTGCCAGCAGCTTAGAACCATCTGGGGAGAACACCGGGGAGCTGTTTTTT; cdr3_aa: CASSLEPSGENTGELFF
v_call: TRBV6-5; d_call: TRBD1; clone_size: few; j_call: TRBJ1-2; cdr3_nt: TGTGCCAGCAGCCATCCGGGACAGGGTTCCTATGGCTACACCTTC; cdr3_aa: CASSHPGQGSYGYTF
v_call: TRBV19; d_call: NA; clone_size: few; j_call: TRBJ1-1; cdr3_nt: TGTGCCAGTAGCCCGACAGCCGGTGACACTGAAGCTTTCTTT; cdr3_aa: CASSPTAGDTEAFF
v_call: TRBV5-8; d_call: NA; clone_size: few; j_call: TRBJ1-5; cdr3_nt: TGTGCCAGCAGCATTAGCGGGGCCCGGTATCAGCCCCAGCATTTT; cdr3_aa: CASSISGARYQPQHF
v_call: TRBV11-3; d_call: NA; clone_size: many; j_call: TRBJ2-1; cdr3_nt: TGTGCCAGCAGCTTATACGAGGGAGGGGGTGGTGAGCAGTTCTTC; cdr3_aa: CASSLYEGGGGEQFF
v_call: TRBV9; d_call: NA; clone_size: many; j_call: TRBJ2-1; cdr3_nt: TGTGCCAGCAGCGTATCTCGTAGCTCCTACAATGAGCAGTTCTTC; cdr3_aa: CASSVSRSSYNEQFF
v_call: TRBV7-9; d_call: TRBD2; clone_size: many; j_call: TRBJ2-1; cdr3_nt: TGTGCCAGCAGCTTAGATAGCGGGGGACGCCGGGAGCAGTTCTTC; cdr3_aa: CASSLDSGGRREQFF